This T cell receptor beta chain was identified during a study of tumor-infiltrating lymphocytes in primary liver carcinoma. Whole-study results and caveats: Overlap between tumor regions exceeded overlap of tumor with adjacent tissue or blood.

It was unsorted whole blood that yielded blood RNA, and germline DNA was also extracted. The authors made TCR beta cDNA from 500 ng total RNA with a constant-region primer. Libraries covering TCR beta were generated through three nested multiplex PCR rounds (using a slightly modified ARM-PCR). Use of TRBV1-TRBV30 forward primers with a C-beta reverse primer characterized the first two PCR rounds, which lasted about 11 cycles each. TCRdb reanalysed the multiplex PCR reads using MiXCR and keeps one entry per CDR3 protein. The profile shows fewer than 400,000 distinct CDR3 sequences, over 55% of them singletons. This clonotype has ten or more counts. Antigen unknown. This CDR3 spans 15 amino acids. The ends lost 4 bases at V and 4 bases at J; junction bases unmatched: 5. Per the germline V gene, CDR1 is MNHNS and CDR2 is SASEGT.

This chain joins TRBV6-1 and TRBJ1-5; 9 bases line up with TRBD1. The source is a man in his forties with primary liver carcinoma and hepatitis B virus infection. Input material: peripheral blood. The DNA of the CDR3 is TGTGCCAGCAGTGGGGGACAGGGATGGAATCAGCCCCAGCATTTT. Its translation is CASSGGQGWNQPQHF.